This entry describes one T cell receptor beta chain. Survey-level immunoSEQ sequencing profiled the TCR beta repertoire. Clones were read by immunoSEQ multiplex PCR, and TCRdb kept only the in-frame ones, dropping some. The table shows 40,000 to 55,000 clones, with over 90% occurring only once. V gave up 7 bases and J gave up 3 bases, with 18 bases separating them. This CDR3 is 14 amino acids long. Germline values: CDR1 GTSNPN, CDR2 SVGIG (reference sequence). The TCR originated in a man in his forties with rheumatoid arthritis. The sample taken for sequencing was PBMCs. The V gene is TRBV30, the J gene TRBJ1-2; D is perhaps TRBD1 (5 bases). The DNA of the CDR3 is TGTGCCTACTACAGGAATTTGAAGGACTATGGCTACACCTTC. As protein: CAYYRNLKDYGYTF.